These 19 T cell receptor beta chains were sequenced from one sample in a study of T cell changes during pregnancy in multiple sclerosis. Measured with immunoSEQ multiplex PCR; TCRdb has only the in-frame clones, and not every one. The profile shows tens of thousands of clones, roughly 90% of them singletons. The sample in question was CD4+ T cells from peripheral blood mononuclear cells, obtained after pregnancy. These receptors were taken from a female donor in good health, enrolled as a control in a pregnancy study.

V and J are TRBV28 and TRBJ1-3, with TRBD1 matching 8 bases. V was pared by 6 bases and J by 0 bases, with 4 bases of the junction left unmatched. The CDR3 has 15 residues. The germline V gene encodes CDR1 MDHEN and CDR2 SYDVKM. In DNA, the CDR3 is TGTGCCAGCAGAGACAGGGGATTCTCTGGAAACACCATATATTTT. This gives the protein CASRDRGFSGNTIYF.

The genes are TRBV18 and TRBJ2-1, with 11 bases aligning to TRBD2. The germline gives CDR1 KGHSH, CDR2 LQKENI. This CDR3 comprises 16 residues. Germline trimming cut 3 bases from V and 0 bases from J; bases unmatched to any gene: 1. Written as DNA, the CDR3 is TGTGCCAGCTCACCCGGGACTAGCGGCTCCTACAATGAGCAGTTCTTC. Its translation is CASSPGTSGSYNEQFF.

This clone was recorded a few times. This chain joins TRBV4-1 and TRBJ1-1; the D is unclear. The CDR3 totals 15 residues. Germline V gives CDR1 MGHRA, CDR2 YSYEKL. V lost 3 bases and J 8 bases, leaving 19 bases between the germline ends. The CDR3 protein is CASSHRREGGSEAFF. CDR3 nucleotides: TGCGCCAGCAGCCACCGCCGAGAGGGAGGAAGCGAAGCTTTCTTT.

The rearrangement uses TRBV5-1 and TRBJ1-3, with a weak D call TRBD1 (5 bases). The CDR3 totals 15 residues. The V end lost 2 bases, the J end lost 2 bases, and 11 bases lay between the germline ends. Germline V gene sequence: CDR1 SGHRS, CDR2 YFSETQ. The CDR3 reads CASSFGGLTGNTIYF. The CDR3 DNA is TGCGCCAGCAGCTTCGGGGGTCTTACTGGAAACACCATATATTTT.

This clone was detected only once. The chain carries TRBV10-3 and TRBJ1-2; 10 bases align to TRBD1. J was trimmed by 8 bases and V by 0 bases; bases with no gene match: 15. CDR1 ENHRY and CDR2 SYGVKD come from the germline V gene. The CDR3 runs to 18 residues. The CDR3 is CAISESSGLTGGLKGYTF. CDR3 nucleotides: TGTGCCATCAGTGAGTCATCTGGTTTGACAGGGGGCTTGAAAGGCTACACCTTC.

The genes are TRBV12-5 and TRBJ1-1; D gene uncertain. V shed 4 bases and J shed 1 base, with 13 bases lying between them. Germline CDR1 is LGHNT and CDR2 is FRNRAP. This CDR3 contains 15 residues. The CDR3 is CASGSGIRQNTEAFF. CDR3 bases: TGTGCTAGTGGTTCCGGGATACGACAGAACACTGAAGCTTTCTTT.

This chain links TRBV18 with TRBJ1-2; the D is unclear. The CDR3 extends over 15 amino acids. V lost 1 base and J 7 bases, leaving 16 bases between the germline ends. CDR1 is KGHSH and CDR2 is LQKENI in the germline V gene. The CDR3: CASSPQNRIRVGYTF. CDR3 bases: TGTGCCAGCTCACCACAGAATCGGATACGGGTTGGCTACACCTTC.

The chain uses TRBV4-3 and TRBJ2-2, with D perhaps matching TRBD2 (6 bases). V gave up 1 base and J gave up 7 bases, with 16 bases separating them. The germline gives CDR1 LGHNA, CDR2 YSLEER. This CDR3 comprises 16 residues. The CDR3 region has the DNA TGCGCCAGCAGCCAAGGCCTTAGGGAGGTTGGCGGGGAGCTGTTTTTT. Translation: CASSQGLREVGGELFF.

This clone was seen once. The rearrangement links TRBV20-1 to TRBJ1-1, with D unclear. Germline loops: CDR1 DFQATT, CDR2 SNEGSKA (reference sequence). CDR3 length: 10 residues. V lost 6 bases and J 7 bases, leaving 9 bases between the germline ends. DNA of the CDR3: TGCAGTGCATACCGACTTGAAGCTTTCTTT. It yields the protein CSAYRLEAFF.

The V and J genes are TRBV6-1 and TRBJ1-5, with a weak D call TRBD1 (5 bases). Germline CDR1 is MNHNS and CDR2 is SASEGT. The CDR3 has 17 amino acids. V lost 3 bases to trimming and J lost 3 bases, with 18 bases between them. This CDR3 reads CASSEGGRYNDNQPQHF. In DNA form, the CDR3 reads TGTGCCAGCAGTGAGGGGGGACGGTATAACGACAATCAGCCCCAGCATTTT.

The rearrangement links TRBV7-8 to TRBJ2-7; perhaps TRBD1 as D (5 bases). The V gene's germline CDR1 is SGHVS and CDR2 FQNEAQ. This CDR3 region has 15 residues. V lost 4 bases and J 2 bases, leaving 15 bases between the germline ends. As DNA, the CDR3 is TGTGCCAGCAGCTCCCTAGACAGTGGGCCCTACGAGCAGTACTTC. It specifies CASSSLDSGPYEQYF.

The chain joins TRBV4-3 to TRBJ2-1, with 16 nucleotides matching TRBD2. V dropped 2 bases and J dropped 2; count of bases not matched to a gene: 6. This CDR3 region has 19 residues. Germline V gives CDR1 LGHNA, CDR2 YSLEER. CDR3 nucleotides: TGCGCCAGCAGCCAAATGTCGGGGACTAGCGGGGGGGCCTACAATGAGCAGTTCTTC. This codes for CASSQMSGTSGGAYNEQFF.

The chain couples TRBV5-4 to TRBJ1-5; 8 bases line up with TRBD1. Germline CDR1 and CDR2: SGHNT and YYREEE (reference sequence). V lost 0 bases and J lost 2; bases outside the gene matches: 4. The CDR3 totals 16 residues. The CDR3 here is CASSLGGTGRNQPQHF. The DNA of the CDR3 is TGTGCCAGCAGCTTGGGGGGGACAGGTCGCAATCAGCCCCAGCATTTT.

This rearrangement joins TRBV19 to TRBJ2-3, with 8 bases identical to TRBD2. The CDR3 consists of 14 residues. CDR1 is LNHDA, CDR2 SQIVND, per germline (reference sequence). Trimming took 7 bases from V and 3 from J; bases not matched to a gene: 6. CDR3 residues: CASKDTGGTDTQYF. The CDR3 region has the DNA TGTGCCAGTAAGGATACGGGGGGGACAGATACGCAGTATTTT.

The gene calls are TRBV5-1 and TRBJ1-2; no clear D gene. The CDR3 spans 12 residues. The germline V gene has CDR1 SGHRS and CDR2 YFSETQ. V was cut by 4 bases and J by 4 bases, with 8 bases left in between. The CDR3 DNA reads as TGCGCCAGCAGCCCCGAGGCCTATGGCTACACCTTC. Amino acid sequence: CASSPEAYGYTF.

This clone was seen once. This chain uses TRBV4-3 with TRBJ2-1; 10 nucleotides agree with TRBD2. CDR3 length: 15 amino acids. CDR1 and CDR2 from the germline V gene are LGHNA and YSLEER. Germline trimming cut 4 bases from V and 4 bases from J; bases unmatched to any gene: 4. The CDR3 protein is CASSPSGGQYNEQFF. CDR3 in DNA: TGCGCCAGCAGCCCTAGCGGGGGACAATACAATGAGCAGTTCTTC.

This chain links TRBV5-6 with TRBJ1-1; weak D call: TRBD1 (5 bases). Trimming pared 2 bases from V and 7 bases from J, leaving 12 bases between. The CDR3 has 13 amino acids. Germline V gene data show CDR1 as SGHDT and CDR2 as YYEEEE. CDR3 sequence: CASSFWQGGEAFF. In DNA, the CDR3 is TGTGCCAGCAGCTTCTGGCAGGGTGGTGAAGCTTTCTTT. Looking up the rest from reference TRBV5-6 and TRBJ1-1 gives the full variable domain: DAGVTQSPTHLIKTRGQQVTLRCSPKSGHDTVSWYQQALGQGPQFIFQYYEEEERQRGNFPDRFSGHQFPNYSSELNVNALLLGDSALYLCASSFWQGGEAFFGQGTRLTVV.

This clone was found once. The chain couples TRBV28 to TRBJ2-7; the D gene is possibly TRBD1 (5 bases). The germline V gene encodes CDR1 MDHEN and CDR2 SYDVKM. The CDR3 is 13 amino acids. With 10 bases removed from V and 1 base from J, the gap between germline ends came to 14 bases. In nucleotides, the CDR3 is TGTGCCACCTATGCCCCAGGGTCCTACGAGCAGTACTTC. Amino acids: CATYAPGSYEQYF.

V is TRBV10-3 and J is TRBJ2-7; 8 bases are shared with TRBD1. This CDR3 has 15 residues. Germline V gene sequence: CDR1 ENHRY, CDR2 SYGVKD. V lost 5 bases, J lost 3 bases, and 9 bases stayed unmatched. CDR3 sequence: CAISTDRGGLYEQYF. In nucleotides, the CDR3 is TGTGCCATCAGTACCGACAGGGGAGGACTCTACGAGCAGTACTTC.